The 24 T cell receptor beta chains below all came from one sample that was sequenced in a study of human T cells and chemical hapten exposure. TCRdb processed the RACE reads anew with MiXCR; each CDR3 protein has one entry. The sample yields some 120,000 distinct CDR3 sequences, about an eighth seen once. Time point specified: patch test 1, 2 weeks after DPC sensitization. Treatment defined: therapeutic diphenylcyclopropenone sensitization with weekly scalp DPC. The sample here was whole blood, taken in connection with sensitization to the hapten diphenylcyclopropenone (DPC). The receptor source for this set is a woman aged 45-65 years with alopecia areata. Some clones in this sample may be carry-over from other donors' samples.

This clonotype turned up a few times. The genes are TRBV21-1 and TRBJ2-2; the D call in the table, TRBD1, was not verified against the DNA. TRBV21-1 is shown as a pseudogene. This CDR3 is built from 16 residues. The CDR3 region has the DNA TGTGCCAGCAGCAAAGTGACGGGGACAGACACCGGGGAGCTGTTTTTT. Its translation: CASSKVTGTDTGELFF.

This chain links TRBV7-6 with TRBJ1-6; D remains unclear. Germline V gene lookup returns CDR1 SGHVS and CDR2 FNYEAQ. The CDR3 has 14 residues. Trimming stripped 1 base from V and 5 bases from J, with 6 bases between. CDR3 sequence (DNA): TGTGCCAGCAGCTTAGACAGAGATAATTCACCCCTCCACTTT. This gives the protein CASSLDRDNSPLHF.

V and J are TRBV28 and TRBJ2-3; D may be TRBD2 (6 bases). CDR3 length: 15 residues. Trimming took 6 bases from V and 2 from J, leaving 15 bases between them. Germline V CDR1 and CDR2: MDHEN, SYDVKM. The CDR3 is CASRDVRGPTDTQYF. In DNA, the CDR3 is TGTGCCAGCAGGGACGTGCGGGGTCCCACAGATACGCAGTATTTT.

The V gene is TRBV12-3 or TRBV12-4, the J gene TRBJ2-1; D is unresolved. This CDR3 has 13 amino acids. V lost 7 bases and J lost 6, with 13 bases in between. The CDR3 DNA reads TGTGCCAGCACCCCTTTAGTGGGCAATGAGCAGTTCTTC. Its protein product is CASTPLVGNEQFF.

This clonotype was seen ten or more times. The chain is built from TRBV7-8 and TRBJ1-1; a weak D match, TRBD1 (5 bases). The germline V and J ends were trimmed by 0 bases and 2 bases, with 10 bases remaining between them. The germline gives CDR1 SGHVS, CDR2 FQNEAQ. The CDR3 length is 15 residues. The CDR3 spells CASSLASTVNTEAFF. The CDR3 region has the DNA TGTGCCAGCAGCTTAGCCTCGACAGTTAACACTGAAGCTTTCTTT.

This clonotype has ten or more counts. V gene TRBV7-9 combines with J gene TRBJ2-2; unclear D gene. V was shortened by 8 bases and J by 5 bases, with 12 bases between the two germline ends. Germline CDR1 and CDR2: SEHNR and FQNEAQ (reference sequence). The CDR3 extends over 13 amino acids. CDR3 sequence (DNA): TGTGCCAGCTTGAAGGGTTGGACCGGGGAGCTGTTTTTT. Translating it yields CASLKGWTGELFF.

This clonotype was detected many times. The V and J genes are TRBV18 and TRBJ1-5, with 7 bases lining up with TRBD1. The V and J ends lost 4 bases and 6 bases, in that order; junction bases with no gene match: 3. The length of the CDR3 is 13 residues. Germline CDR1 and CDR2: KGHSH and LQKENI. CDR3 region: CASSQGAGQPQHF. The CDR3 DNA is TGTGCCAGCTCACAGGGGGCCGGTCAGCCCCAGCATTTT.

This clonotype occurred many times. The rearrangement uses TRBV29-1 and TRBJ2-3; no definite D call. V shed 7 bases and J shed 2 bases, with 7 bases lying between them. Germline CDR1 SQVTM, CDR2 ANQGSEA. The CDR3 contains 11 residues. CDR3 sequence reads: CSARITDTQYF. CDR3 coding DNA: TGCAGCGCCAGAATCACAGATACGCAGTATTTT.

Many counts were recorded for this clonotype. This rearrangement joins TRBV27 to TRBJ2-7; D uncertain. Looked up from germline, CDR1 is MNHEY and CDR2 is SMNVEV (reference sequence). This CDR3 has 13 amino acids. Trimming took 5 bases from V and 2 from J, leaving 10 bases between them. The CDR3 reads CASSRTPAYEQYF. The CDR3 DNA is TGTGCCAGCAGTCGGACGCCGGCCTACGAGCAGTACTTC.

This clonotype was seen a few times. V gene TRBV9 combines with J gene TRBJ2-7; D uncertain. Germline CDR1 reads SGDLS; CDR2 reads YYNGEE. This CDR3 region has 14 residues. V was shortened by 4 bases and J by 2 bases, with 13 bases between the two germline ends. DNA for the CDR3: TGTGCCAGCAGCTCCCCCCGGCAGCCCTACGAGCAGTACTTC. Encoded protein: CASSSPRQPYEQYF.

CDR3 sequence (DNA): TGTGCCAGCAGTCTGGCCGGGACTAGCGGGAGTCACGAGCAGTACTTC. Amino acid sequence: CASSLAGTSGSHEQYF. The chain combines TRBV6-5 with TRBJ2-7; 14 bases fit TRBD2. The CDR3 is 16 amino acids. Germline trimming cut 5 bases from V and 5 bases from J; bases unmatched to any gene: 8. Germline V CDR1 and CDR2: MNHEY, SVGAGI.

This chain links TRBV5-5 with TRBJ2-3, with D perhaps TRBD1 or TRBD2 (5 bases each). V lost 3 bases and J 3 bases, leaving 8 bases between the germline ends. The germline V gene has CDR1 SGHKS and CDR2 YYEKEE (reference sequence). The CDR3 is 13 amino acids. CDR3 DNA: TGTGCCAGCAGCTCCTGGGGGACAGATACGCAGTATTTT. Its translation: CASSSWGTDTQYF.

The V call is TRBV18, the J call TRBJ1-4; D is unclear. Germline values: CDR1 KGHSH, CDR2 LQKENI. Deletions cut 2 bases from V and 7 bases from J, with 8 bases between. CDR3 size: 13 residues. The DNA for the CDR3 is TGTGCCAGCTCACCAAGAGACGGTGAAAAACTGTTTTTT. Translation: CASSPRDGEKLFF.

This clonotype came up a few times. This chain joins TRBV7-8 and TRBJ2-5; D may be TRBD1 (5 bases). There are 16 residues in the CDR3. V lost 3 bases and J 6 bases, leaving 20 bases between the germline ends. The germline CDR1 and CDR2 sequences are SGHVS and FQNEAQ. The CDR3 reads CASSFGATPPLQTQYF. The CDR3 nucleotides are TGTGCCAGCAGCTTTGGGGCTACGCCCCCTCTCCAGACCCAGTACTTC.

This clonotype was observed a handful of times. J is TRBJ2-7 and V is TRBV20-1; D might be TRBD1 (6 bases). CDR1 and CDR2 (germline): DFQATT, SNEGSKA (reference sequence). Deletions cut 6 bases from V and 3 bases from J, with 12 bases between. The CDR3 loop spans 12 amino acids. The chain's CDR3 is CSAKQGGYEQYF. The CDR3 DNA reads as TGCAGTGCCAAACAGGGTGGCTACGAGCAGTACTTC.

The chain employs TRBV7-2 and TRBJ1-1, with D unresolved. The germline V and J ends were trimmed by 5 bases and 0 bases, with 16 bases remaining between them. Germline V gene sequence: CDR1 SGHTA, CDR2 FQGNSA. CDR3 length: 16 amino acids. In nucleotides, the CDR3 is TGTGCCAGCAGCCCTAGCCCATTGGGATTGAACACTGAAGCTTTCTTT. Encoded protein: CASSPSPLGLNTEAFF.

The chain carries TRBV6-1 and TRBJ1-1, with TRBD1 identical over 8 bases. CDR3 length equals 14 residues. CDR1 MNHNS and CDR2 SASEGT come from the germline V gene. Germline trimming cut 7 bases from V and 2 bases from J; bases unmatched to any gene: 6. The CDR3 here is CASTDRGANTEAFF. Here the CDR3 DNA reads TGTGCCAGCACTGACAGGGGAGCTAACACTGAAGCTTTCTTT.

V is TRBV29-1 and J is TRBJ2-7; D perhaps matches TRBD1 (6 bases). The germline V gene encodes CDR1 SQVTM and CDR2 ANQGSEA. The CDR3 has 14 residues. V lost 7 bases, J lost 6 bases, and 22 bases lay in between. The CDR3 DNA is TGCAGCGCCGTGACAGGCCGCCGCCTCGGCGAGCAGTACTTC. Residues: CSAVTGRRLGEQYF.

This clonotype occurred a few times. The rearrangement links TRBV6-1 to TRBJ1-2; D perhaps matches TRBD1 (5 bases). This CDR3 region has 13 residues. CDR1 and CDR2 from the germline V gene are MNHNS and SASEGT. The germline V and J ends were trimmed by 6 bases and 4 bases, with 12 bases remaining between them. The CDR3 reads CASREDNFYGYTF. In nucleotides, the CDR3 is TGTGCCAGCAGGGAGGACAACTTCTATGGCTACACCTTC.

The sample holds many counts of this clonotype. The chain recombines TRBV1 with TRBJ2-7; the table names TRBD2, a call not compared with the DNA. TRBV1 is given as a pseudogene. This CDR3 has 14 residues. CDR3 sequence (DNA): TGCACCACCCCCGATGGGAGTCGGGAGTACGAGCAGTACTTC. Translating gives CTTPDGSREYEQYF.

This clonotype appeared many times. The V gene is TRBV5-1, the J gene TRBJ2-5; TRBD2 is a possible D gene (6 bases). The length of the CDR3 is 14 residues. Trimming removed 6 bases from V and 6 bases from J, with 18 bases in between. Germline-derived CDR1 and CDR2 are SGHRS and YFSETQ. The CDR3 region has the DNA TGCGCCAGCACGGGAAGCGGGCCTCGGAAGACCCAGTACTTC. Its translation is CASTGSGPRKTQYF.

This clonotype was seen repeatedly, ten times or more. J is TRBJ2-5 and V is TRBV14, with 8 bases that match TRBD1. Per germline, CDR1 SGHDN and CDR2 FVKESK. J gave up 2 bases and V 5 bases, and 4 bases lay outside the gene matches. The CDR3 runs 14 residues. The CDR3 region is CASSDRGWQETQYF. The DNA of the CDR3 is TGTGCCAGCAGCGACAGGGGTTGGCAAGAGACCCAGTACTTC.

This clonotype has more than one count but fewer than ten. The CDR3 protein is CASSDRDYDNEQFF. The CDR3, as DNA: TGTGCCAGCAGTGACCGGGACTACGACAATGAGCAGTTCTTC. The gene calls are TRBV27 and TRBJ2-1, with 7 bases that match TRBD2. The germline V gene encodes CDR1 MNHEY and CDR2 SMNVEV (reference sequence). The CDR3 totals 14 residues. Germline trimming cut 5 bases from V and 5 bases from J; bases unmatched to any gene: 6.

J is TRBJ1-1 and V is TRBV28; 8 nucleotides agree with TRBD1. V was clipped by 5 bases and J by 5 bases; unmatched bases: 7. The CDR3 contains 14 residues. The V gene's germline CDR1 is MDHEN and CDR2 SYDVKM. For the CDR3, the DNA is TGTGCCAGCAGTGCCCCGGACAGGGAAACTGAAGCTTTCTTT. Amino acid sequence: CASSAPDRETEAFF.